One sample yielded the 16 T cell receptor beta chains listed below, sequenced in a study of T cells in Graves' hyperthyroidism and ophthalmopathy (dated by TCRdb to between 2017 and 2020). The method behind the library was multiplex PCR. Instrument on record: Illumina HiSeq 2000. The TCR beta CDR3 regions were amplified from the RNA transcripts. For the first round of RT-PCR on the TCR CDR3, the HTBI primer set was used together with the Qiagen OneStep RT-PCR kit. TCRdb redid the processing of the public reads, applying fastp at Q25 and MiXCR, and retained in-frame beta chains. Rows are unified per CDR3 protein, each entry keeping the most common DNA and genes. The sample profile shows some 560,000 distinct CDR3 sequences; 13% to 15% of them were found once. The ten largest clones capture approximately 15% of the sample. Source material: blood. These receptor sequences come from a woman aged 40 to 50 with Graves' hyperthyroidism.

Ten or more counts support this clonotype. This chain connects TRBV28 to TRBJ1-5; 7 bases map to TRBD1. The length of the CDR3 is 13 residues. V was pared by 4 bases and J by 5 bases, with 2 bases of the junction left unmatched. Looked up from germline, CDR1 is MDHEN and CDR2 is SYDVKM. CDR3 sequence reads: CASSYTGDQPQHF. Here the CDR3 DNA reads TGTGCCAGCAGTTATACAGGGGATCAGCCCCAGCATTTT.

This clonotype was counted ten times or more. The chain is built from TRBV14 and TRBJ2-6; perhaps TRBD1 as D (6 bases). The V and J ends lost 4 bases and 2 bases respectively, with 15 bases between them. The CDR3 contains 17 residues. CDR1 is SGHDN, CDR2 FVKESK, per germline. The CDR3 loop reads CASSPYGRGAGANVLTF. The CDR3 bases are TGTGCCAGCAGCCCCTACGGCAGGGGTGCTGGGGCCAACGTCCTGACTTTC.

This chain connects TRBV9 to TRBJ2-2; D gene ambiguous. Trimming cost V 2 bases and J 2 bases, with 13 bases left between them. This CDR3 contains 16 residues. Looked up from germline, CDR1 is SGDLS and CDR2 is YYNGEE. CDR3 nucleotides: TGTGCCAGCAGCGTTGGAGACCTTTCAAACACCGGGGAGCTGTTTTTT. Encoded protein: CASSVGDLSNTGELFF.

As DNA, the CDR3 is TGTGCCTGGAGTCTATCACTCTCGAACACTGAAGCTTTCTTT. Its protein product is CAWSLSLSNTEAFF. V gene TRBV30 combines with J gene TRBJ1-1; D is unresolved. Germline V CDR1 and CDR2: GTSNPN, SVGIG (reference sequence). Trimming took off 2 bases at V and 1 base at J, with 11 bases between the two ends. The CDR3 length is 14 residues.

This chain connects TRBV27 to TRBJ2-5; 8 bases are a match to TRBD2. From germline, CDR1 is MNHEY and CDR2 SMNVEV (reference sequence). The CDR3 is made up of 15 amino acids. V dropped 2 bases and J dropped 2; count of bases not matched to a gene: 4. The CDR3 protein is CASSLRRGDQETQYF. Here the CDR3 DNA reads TGTGCCAGCAGTTTACGGCGGGGGGATCAAGAGACCCAGTACTTC.

A word on this clonotype: At one boundary the junction diverges from the germline segment, which might be a read error. The V and J genes are TRBV11-2 and TRBJ2-7; 7 nucleotides match TRBD1. This CDR3 contains 15 residues. Germline loops: CDR1 SGHAT, CDR2 FQNNGV. The CDR3 nucleotides read TGTGCCAGCAGCTCGGAAGACAGGGCCACCTACGTGCAGTACTTC. Amino acid sequence: CASSSEDRATYVQYF.

The V call is TRBV5-1, the J call TRBJ1-2, with 11 bases lining up with TRBD1. CDR1 is SGHRS and CDR2 is YFSETQ in the germline V gene. V dropped 2 bases and J dropped 2; count of bases not matched to a gene: 8. The CDR3 runs 17 residues. CDR3 in DNA: TGCGCCAGCAGCTTCTCCGGGACAGGGGGAGCCAACTATGGCTACACCTTC. This gives the protein CASSFSGTGGANYGYTF.

Worth noting for this clonotype: Given a much more abundant clone one base away, this may be a read error. The chain recombines TRBV28 with TRBJ1-2; 9 bases agree with TRBD1. Germline V lookup: CDR1 MDHEN, CDR2 SYDVKM. This CDR3 comprises 15 residues. In DNA, the CDR3 is TGTACCAGCAGTTCGATGCGACAGGGGGACTATGGCTACACCTTC. This gives the protein CTSSSMRQGDYGYTF.

The chain links TRBV28 to TRBJ1-1; 11 bases match TRBD1. V lost 1 base to trimming and J lost 1 base; unmatched junction nucleotides: 5. CDR3 length equals 17 residues. Germline values: CDR1 MDHEN, CDR2 SYDVKM. The CDR3 sequence is CASSLSGQGAGNTEAFF. The CDR3 DNA follows: TGTGCCAGCAGTTTATCCGGACAGGGGGCGGGGAACACTGAAGCTTTCTTT.

This clonotype has at least ten counts. V is TRBV6-1 and J is TRBJ1-1; D is ambiguous. CDR1 and CDR2 (germline): MNHNS, SASEGT. V lost 6 bases and J lost 4, with 12 bases in between. The CDR3 is made up of 13 amino acids. The CDR3 DNA reads TGTGCCAGCAGCACCTGGGCGACCACTGAAGCTTTCTTT. Its translation: CASSTWATTEAFF.

This clonotype was counted many times. The J gene is TRBJ2-2, the V gene TRBV30, with 8 positions matching TRBD1. Germline CDR1 GTSNPN, CDR2 SVGIG (reference sequence). CDR3 length: 13 amino acids. V was pared by 5 bases and J by 6 bases, with 5 bases of the junction left unmatched. The CDR3 loop is CAWGQGGAGELFF. CDR3 coding DNA: TGTGCCTGGGGACAGGGCGGGGCCGGGGAGCTGTTTTTT.

The chain carries TRBV5-4 and TRBJ2-3; 11 bases map to TRBD1. The germline V gene encodes CDR1 SGHNT and CDR2 YYREEE (reference sequence). V lost 0 bases, J lost 2 bases, and 2 bases stayed unmatched. The CDR3 loop spans 16 amino acids. This CDR3 is CASSLDGQGATDTQYF. Written as DNA, the CDR3 is TGTGCCAGCAGCTTGGATGGACAGGGGGCCACAGATACGCAGTATTTT.

This clonotype has just a few counts. V and J are TRBV20-1 and TRBJ1-1, with D unresolved. Trimming removed 2 bases at V and 1 base at J, with 11 bases between. This CDR3 has 14 residues. CDR1 and CDR2 from the germline V gene are DFQATT and SNEGSKA (reference sequence). The CDR3 nucleotides read TGCAGTGCTAGACCTAAAGACGCGAACACTGAAGCTTTCTTT. Amino acid sequence: CSARPKDANTEAFF.

In DNA form, the CDR3 reads TGTGCCAGCAGTTACGCCAGGGCAAACACTGAAGCTTTCTTT. Residues: CASSYARANTEAFF. The rearrangement links TRBV6-6 to TRBJ1-1; perhaps TRBD1 as D (5 bases). The CDR3 extends over 14 amino acids. V dropped 2 bases and J dropped 2 bases, with 9 bases sitting between them. Germline loops: CDR1 MNHNY, CDR2 SVGAGI (reference sequence).

The table lists this clonotype with a few counts. This chain joins TRBV7-9 and TRBJ1-2; D ambiguous. This CDR3 is built from 13 residues. Germline V gives CDR1 SEHNR, CDR2 FQNEAQ (reference sequence). Trimming removed 5 bases from V and 9 bases from J, with 16 bases in between. The CDR3 nucleotides read TGTGCCAGCAGCATCCCGGGCGTCGTTAGCTACACCTTC. This codes for CASSIPGVVSYTF.

With regard to this clonotype: This may come from a read error, since a much larger clone is one base off. V is TRBV20-1 and J is TRBJ2-1, with D perhaps matching TRBD1 (6 bases). CDR1 DFQATT and CDR2 SNEGSKA come from the germline V gene (reference sequence). Trimming stripped 0 bases from V and 10 bases from J, with 16 bases between. CDR3 size: 14 residues. CDR3 protein: CSARDLGAGVEQFF. For the CDR3, the DNA is TGCAGTGCTAGAGATCTCGGGGCAGGGGTCGAGCAGTTCTTC.